The present TCR beta chain was sequenced within a study of neurological immune-mediated disorders. The CDR3 has 15 amino acids. Trimming removed 3 bases from V and 0 bases from J, with 13 bases in between. Germline V lookup: CDR1 SGHKS, CDR2 YYEKEE (reference sequence). This clonotype was found many times. 5'RACE with 10-nucleotide random UMIs produced the cDNA. TCRdb ran MiXCR on the 5' RACE reads and lists one entry per CDR3 protein. The sample comprises roughly 89,000 distinct CDR3 sequences, around 2.6% of which are singletons, and around 1.1% rests with the top ten. This clonotype originated in a woman younger than 45 with multiple sclerosis. Sequenced: PBMCs. The rearrangement links TRBV5-5 to TRBJ2-7; possibly TRBD2 for D (5 bases). This CDR3 reads CASSSARDASYEQYF. The CDR3 nucleotides are TGTGCCAGCAGCTCCGCCCGGGATGCCTCCTACGAGCAGTACTTC.